Sequencing of this TCR beta chain was carried out in a study of blood T cells in healthy people across ages. Germline lookup yields CDR1 SQVTM and CDR2 ANQGSEA. The CDR3 sequence is 12 residues long. Trimming at V came to 6 bases and at J to 5 bases, leaving 6 bases not matched to a gene. This clonotype was counted between two and nine times. The authors ran a second PCR of 7 to 11 cycles using a sample-barcoded 5' primer and a J-beta primer mix. TCRdb processed the 5' RACE reads anew with MiXCR; each CDR3 protein has one entry. The sample shows some 1,000,000 distinct CDR3 sequences, approximately 25% of them seen only once. These same records also appear under a second study, on T cells of mothers and their children.

The V call is TRBV29-1, the J call TRBJ2-5; the match to TRBD1 covers 7 bases. The receptor was derived from a girl aged 2-10 years in good health. The sequenced material came from blood. This chain's CDR3 is CSVDRNPETQYF. DNA of the CDR3: TGCAGCGTGGACAGGAACCCCGAGACCCAGTACTTC.